The clone carrying this T cell receptor (beta chain) appeared once. This entry is derived from a study of CD8+CD57+ T cells in acquired aplastic anemia. The use of genomic DNA as template underpinned the TCR beta VDJ and CDR3 profiling. MiXCR was run by TCRdb on the reads, yielding one entry per CDR3 protein. The table shows 400,000 to 450,000 distinct CDR3 sequences, with about two thirds occurring only once. The CDR3 spans 14 residues. Germline V gene lookup returns CDR1 LGHNA and CDR2 YNFKEQ. V trimming: 5 bases; J trimming: 7 bases; junction bases outside the gene matches: 7. The sample was sorted CD4+, CD8+, or CD8+CD57+ T cells (not recorded which) from PBMCs. This clonotype was obtained from a human donor in good health, serving as a control. The chain is built from TRBV4-2 and TRBJ2-3, with 9 bases lining up with TRBD1. The CDR3 sequence is CASSLGQGLNTQYF. The CDR3 region has the DNA TGTGCCAGCAGCTTAGGACAGGGGCTTAATACGCAGTATTTT.